This T cell receptor beta chain stems from a study of blood T cells in healthy people across ages. The authors ran a second PCR of about 6 to 11 cycles using a sample-barcoded 5' primer and a J-beta primer mix. MiXCR was run by TCRdb on the 5' RACE reads, yielding one entry per CDR3 protein. The table includes 2 million or so distinct CDR3 sequences, roughly 50% detected once. Regarding the study as a whole: Relative to aged donors, long-lived donors carried more naive CD4+ cells and displayed higher diversity. Per million T cells, TCR beta diversity dropped roughly linearly as age increased.

The V and J ends lost 8 bases and 5 bases, in that order; junction bases with no gene match: 6. The CDR3 is 14 residues long. Germline assignment: CDR1 MDHEN and CDR2 SYDVKM. The count of this clonotype is one. The antigen remains undetermined. This chain connects TRBV28 to TRBJ2-3; 11 positions agree with TRBD1. The sample comprised blood. The TCR was taken from a woman aged 40 to 49 in good health. The CDR3 DNA reads TGTGCCAGCTACGGACAGGGGGCGGTAGATACGCAGTATTTT. It is translated as CASYGQGAVDTQYF.